This T cell receptor beta chain was identified during a study of identifying expanded T cells in peripheral blood. About this clone: Its specificity is not known. Other DNA sequences from this sample encode an identical CDR3 as well.

Germline-derived CDR1 and CDR2 are SGHTA and FQGNSA. The germline V and J ends were trimmed by 2 bases and 4 bases, with 1 base remaining between them. The CDR3 contains 11 residues. No infections or other immune events were documented during collection. Study-level results: Roughly 1.1 clones differed between technical replicates, versus roughly 17 and 20 over time.

The assay was immunoSEQ multiplex PCR, and TCRdb's table has in-frame clones only and misses some. The sample records 90,000 to 100,000 clones, approximately 91% being singletons. This chain joins TRBV7-2 and TRBJ2-3; no definite D call. This receptor was obtained from a person aged 18 to 70 in good health. Material for sequencing was blood. The CDR3 protein is CASSLSDTQYF. The CDR3, as DNA: TGTGCCAGCAGCTTATCAGATACGCAGTATTTT.